The clone carrying this T cell receptor beta chain has ten or more counts. Its antigen is unknown. The sample comes from a study of T cells in Graves' hyperthyroidism and ophthalmopathy. Broader study findings: Blood also carried most thyroid clonotypes expanded above 0.001.

It was RNA transcripts that yielded the amplified TCR beta CDR3 regions. HTBI primers were employed in a first-round RT-PCR of the TCR CDR3. From the multiplex PCR reads, TCRdb called clonotypes with MiXCR, one entry per CDR3 protein. The repertoire holds fewer than 600,000 distinct CDR3 sequences, with about 15% as singletons. After removal of 4 bases from V and 4 bases from J, the junction contained 7 bases not matched to a gene. CDR1 SGHRS and CDR2 YFSETQ come from the germline V gene. This CDR3 has 15 residues. The chain has TRBV5-1 and TRBJ2-5; 10 bases are shared with TRBD1. The source of this sequence is a woman aged 18 to 35 with Graves' hyperthyroidism. Sequencing was carried out using blood. In DNA form, the CDR3 reads TGCGCCAGCAGCATCCGACAGGGGGCGGTAGAGACCCAGTACTTC. Translated: CASSIRQGAVETQYF. Variable domain in full (rest from reference TRBV5-1 and TRBJ2-5): KAGVTQTPRYLIKTRGQQVTLSCSPISGHRSVSWYQQTPGQGLQFLFEYFSETQRNKGNFPGRFSGRQFSNSRSEMNVSTLELGDSALYLCASSIRQGAVETQYFGPGTRLLVL.